The sequence of this TCR beta chain was determined in a study of PD-L1 blockade in urothelial cancer. Background on the study: Blood drawn 3 weeks (second dose) and 6 weeks after treatment start was analyzed.

Described time point: pretreatment peripheral blood. Sequencing was performed with immunoSEQ multiplex PCR; in TCRdb, only in-frame clones are kept and a portion is missing. The data show about 53,000 clones, with 87% seen just once and roughly 14% held by the top ten. Study conclusions and caveats: Tumor-associated clones in blood expanded more at 3 weeks in durable-benefit patients.

Remarks on this clone: Antigen unknown.

This CDR3 contains 15 residues. The V and J ends lost 5 bases and 4 bases respectively, with 14 bases between them. Germline CDR1 is MNHEY and CDR2 is SVGAGI. The sequence derives from a woman in her fifties or sixties with urothelial cancer. The sample here was PBMCs, taken around atezolizumab (anti-PD-L1) treatment. This chain joins TRBV6-5 and TRBJ2-2, with a tentative D call TRBD1 (5 bases). CDR3 sequence reads: CASSPVGQGTGELFF. The CDR3, as DNA: TGTGCCAGCAGTCCGGTGGGGCAGGGCACCGGGGAGCTGTTTTTT.